This T cell receptor beta chain was retrieved from a study of blood T cell repertoires in COVID-19. In the study overall: Samples taken during acute and convalescent COVID-19 were collected in the United States, Italy and Spain. In each case, the material was cDNA or gDNA derived from T cells, B-cell-depleted T cells, or PBMCs.

The ends were cut back, 2 bases at V and 1 base at J, with 9 bases in the middle. The CDR3 length is 15 residues. The germline CDR1 and CDR2 sequences are SGDLS and YYNGEE. In the original processing: Amplified reference gene primers provided the basis for estimating nucleated cell counts. Clones were read by immunoSEQ multiplex PCR, and TCRdb kept only the in-frame ones, dropping some. V, J and clone size derive from that table, while D and trimming were established from the DNA sequence. The sample carries about 200,000 clones, about nine tenths recorded once. Source material: peripheral blood. The chain is built from TRBV9 and TRBJ2-2; D is unclear. The clonotype comes from a woman between 45 and 65 years old with acute or convalescent COVID-19. The chain's CDR3 is CASSVQNLNTGELFF. The CDR3 DNA sequence: TGTGCCAGCAGCGTCCAGAATTTGAACACCGGGGAGCTGTTTTTT.